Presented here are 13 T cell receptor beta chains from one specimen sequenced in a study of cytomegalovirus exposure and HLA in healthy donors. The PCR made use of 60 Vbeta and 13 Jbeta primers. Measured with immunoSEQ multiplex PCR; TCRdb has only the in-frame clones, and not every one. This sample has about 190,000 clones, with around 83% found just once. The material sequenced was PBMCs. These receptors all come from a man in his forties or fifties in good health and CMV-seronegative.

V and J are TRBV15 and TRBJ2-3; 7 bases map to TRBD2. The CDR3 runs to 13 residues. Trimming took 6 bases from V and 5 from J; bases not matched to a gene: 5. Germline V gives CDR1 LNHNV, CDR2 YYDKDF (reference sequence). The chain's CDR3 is CATRTSAVDTQYF. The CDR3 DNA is TGTGCCACCAGAACTAGCGCTGTAGATACGCAGTATTTT.

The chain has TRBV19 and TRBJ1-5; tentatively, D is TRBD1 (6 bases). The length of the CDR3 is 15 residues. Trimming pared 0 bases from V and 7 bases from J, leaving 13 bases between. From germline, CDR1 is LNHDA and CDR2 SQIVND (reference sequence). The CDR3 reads CASSIDQGRGQPQHF. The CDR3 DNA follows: TGTGCCAGTAGTATAGATCAGGGGCGTGGACAGCCCCAGCATTTT.

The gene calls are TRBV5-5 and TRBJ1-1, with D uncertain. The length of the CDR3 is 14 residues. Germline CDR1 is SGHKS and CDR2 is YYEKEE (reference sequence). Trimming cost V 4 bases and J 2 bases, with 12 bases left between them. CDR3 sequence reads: CASSVGDGNTEAFF. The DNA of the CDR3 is TGTGCCAGCAGCGTCGGAGACGGTAACACTGAAGCTTTCTTT.

This chain's CDR3 is CASSLSQTYNEQFF. Written as DNA, the CDR3 is TGTGCCAGCAGCTTAAGTCAGACATACAATGAGCAGTTCTTC. The chain employs TRBV11-2 and TRBJ2-1; D not certain. CDR3 length: 14 residues. V was shortened by 2 bases and J by 4 bases, with 9 bases between the two germline ends. CDR1 SGHAT and CDR2 FQNNGV come from the germline V gene.

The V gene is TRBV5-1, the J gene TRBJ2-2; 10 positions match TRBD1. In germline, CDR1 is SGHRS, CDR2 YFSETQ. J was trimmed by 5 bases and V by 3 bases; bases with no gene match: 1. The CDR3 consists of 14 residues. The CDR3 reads CASSWGQGTGELFF. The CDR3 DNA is TGCGCCAGCAGCTGGGGACAGGGGACCGGGGAGCTGTTTTTT. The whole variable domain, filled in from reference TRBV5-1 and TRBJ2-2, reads KAGVTQTPRYLIKTRGQQVTLSCSPISGHRSVSWYQQTPGQGLQFLFEYFSETQRNKGNFPGRFSGRQFSNSRSEMNVSTLELGDSALYLCASSWGQGTGELFFGEGSRLTVL.

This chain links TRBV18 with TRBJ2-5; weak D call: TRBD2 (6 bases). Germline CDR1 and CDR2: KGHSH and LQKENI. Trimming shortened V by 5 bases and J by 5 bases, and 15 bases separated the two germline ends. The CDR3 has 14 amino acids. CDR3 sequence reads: CASSSRRLAETQYF. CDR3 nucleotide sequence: TGTGCCAGCTCATCGCGGCGCCTAGCGGAGACCCAGTACTTC.

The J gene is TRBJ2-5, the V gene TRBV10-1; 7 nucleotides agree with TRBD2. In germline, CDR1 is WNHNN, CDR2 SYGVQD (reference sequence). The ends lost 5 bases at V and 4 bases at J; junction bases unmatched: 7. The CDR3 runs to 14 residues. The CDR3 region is CASSKAGDRETQYF. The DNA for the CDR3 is TGCGCCAGCAGTAAGGCGGGAGATAGAGAGACCCAGTACTTC.

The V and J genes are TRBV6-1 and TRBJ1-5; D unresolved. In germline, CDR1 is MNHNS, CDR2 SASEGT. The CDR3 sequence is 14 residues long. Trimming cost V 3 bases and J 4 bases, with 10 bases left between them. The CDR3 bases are TGTGCCAGCAGTGAGAGTGTTCGTAATCAGCCCCAGCATTTT. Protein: CASSESVRNQPQHF.

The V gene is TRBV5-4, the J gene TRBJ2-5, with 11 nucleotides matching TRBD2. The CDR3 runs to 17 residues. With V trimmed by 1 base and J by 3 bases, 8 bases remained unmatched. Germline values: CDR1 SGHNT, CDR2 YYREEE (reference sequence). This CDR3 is CASSLRWLAGGKETQYF. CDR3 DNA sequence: TGTGCCAGCAGCTTGAGGTGGCTAGCGGGGGGTAAAGAGACCCAGTACTTC.

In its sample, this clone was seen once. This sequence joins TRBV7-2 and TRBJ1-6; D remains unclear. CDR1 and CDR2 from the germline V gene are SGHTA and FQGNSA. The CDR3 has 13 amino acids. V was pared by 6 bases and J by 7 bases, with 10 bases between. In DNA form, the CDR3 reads TGTGCCAGCAGGTCCTCAGTGAATTCACCCCTCCACTTT. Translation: CASRSSVNSPLHF.

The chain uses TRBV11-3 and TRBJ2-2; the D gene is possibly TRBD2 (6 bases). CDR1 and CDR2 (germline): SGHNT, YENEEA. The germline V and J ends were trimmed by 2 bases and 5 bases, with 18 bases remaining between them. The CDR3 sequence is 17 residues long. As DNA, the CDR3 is TGTGCCAGCAGCTTAATCAGTAGCGGAACCCTGACCGGGGAGCTGTTTTTT. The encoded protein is CASSLISSGTLTGELFF.

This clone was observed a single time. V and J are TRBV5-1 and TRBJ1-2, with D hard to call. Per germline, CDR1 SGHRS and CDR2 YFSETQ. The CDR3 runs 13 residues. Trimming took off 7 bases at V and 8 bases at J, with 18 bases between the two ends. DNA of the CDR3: TGCGCCAGCGGGCCCTCGGAAGTCGACGGCTACACCTTC. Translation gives CASGPSEVDGYTF.

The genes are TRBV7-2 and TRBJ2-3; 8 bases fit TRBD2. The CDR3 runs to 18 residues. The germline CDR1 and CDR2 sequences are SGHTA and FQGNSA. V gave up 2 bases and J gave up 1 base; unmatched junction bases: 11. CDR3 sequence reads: CASSLRAPYSGGTDTQYF. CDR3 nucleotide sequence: TGTGCCAGCAGCTTAAGGGCCCCCTATAGCGGGGGCACAGATACGCAGTATTTT.